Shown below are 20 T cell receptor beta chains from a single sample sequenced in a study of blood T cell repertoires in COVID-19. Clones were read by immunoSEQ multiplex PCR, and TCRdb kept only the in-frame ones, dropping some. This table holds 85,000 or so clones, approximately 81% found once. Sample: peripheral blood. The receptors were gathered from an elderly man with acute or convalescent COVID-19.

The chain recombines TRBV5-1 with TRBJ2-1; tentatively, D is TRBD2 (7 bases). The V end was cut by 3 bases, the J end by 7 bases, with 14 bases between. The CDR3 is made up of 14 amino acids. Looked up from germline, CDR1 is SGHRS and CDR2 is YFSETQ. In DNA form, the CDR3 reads TGCGCCAGCAGCTACTTCAGGGGAGGGAATGAGCAGTTCTTC. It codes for CASSYFRGGNEQFF.

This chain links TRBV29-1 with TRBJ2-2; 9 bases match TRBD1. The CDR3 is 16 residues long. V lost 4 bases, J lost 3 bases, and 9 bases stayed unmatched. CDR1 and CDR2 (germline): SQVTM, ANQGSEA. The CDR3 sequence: CSVGSGTGQDTGELFF. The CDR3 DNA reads TGCAGCGTTGGATCGGGGACAGGGCAGGACACCGGGGAGCTGTTTTTT.

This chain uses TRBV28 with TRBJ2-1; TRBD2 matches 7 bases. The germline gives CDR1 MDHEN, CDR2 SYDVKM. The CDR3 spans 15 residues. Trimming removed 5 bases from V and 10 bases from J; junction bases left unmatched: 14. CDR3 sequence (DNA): TGTGCCAGCAGTCCTTCTTTCGCGGGAGTGAAAGAGCAGTTCTTC. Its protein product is CASSPSFAGVKEQFF.

The chain's CDR3 is CASSAGGYTF. The DNA for the CDR3 is TGTGCCAGCAGCGCGGGGGGCTACACCTTC. The chain carries TRBV6-5 and TRBJ1-2; D gene uncertain. The germline gives CDR1 MNHEY, CDR2 SVGAGI. This CDR3 has 10 amino acids. V was shortened by 6 bases and J by 8 bases, with 7 bases between the two germline ends.

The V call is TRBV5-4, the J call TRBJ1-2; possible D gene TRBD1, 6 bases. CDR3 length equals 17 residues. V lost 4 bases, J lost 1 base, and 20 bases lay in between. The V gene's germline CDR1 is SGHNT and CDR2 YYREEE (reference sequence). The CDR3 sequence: CASSRATTGGGNYGYTF. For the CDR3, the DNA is TGTGCCAGCAGCCGCGCGACGACAGGTGGCGGTAACTATGGCTACACCTTC.

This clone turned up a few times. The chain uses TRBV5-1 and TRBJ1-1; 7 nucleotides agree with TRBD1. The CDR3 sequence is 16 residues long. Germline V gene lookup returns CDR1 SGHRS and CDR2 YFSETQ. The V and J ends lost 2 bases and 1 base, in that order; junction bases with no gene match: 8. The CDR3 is CASSFLGQSQNTEAFF. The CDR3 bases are TGCGCCAGCAGCTTTTTGGGACAGAGCCAGAACACTGAAGCTTTCTTT.

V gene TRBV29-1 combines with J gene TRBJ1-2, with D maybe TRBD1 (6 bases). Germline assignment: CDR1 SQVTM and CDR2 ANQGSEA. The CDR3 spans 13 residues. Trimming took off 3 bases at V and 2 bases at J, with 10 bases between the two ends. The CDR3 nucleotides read TGCAGCGTTGATGGACAGATGAACTATGGCTACACCTTC. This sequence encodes CSVDGQMNYGYTF.

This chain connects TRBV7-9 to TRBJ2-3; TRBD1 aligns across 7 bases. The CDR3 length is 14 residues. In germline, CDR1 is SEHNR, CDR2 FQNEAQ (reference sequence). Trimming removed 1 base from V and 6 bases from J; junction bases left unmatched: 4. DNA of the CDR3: TGTGCCAGCAGCTTAGGACAGGGATGGGATACGCAGTATTTT. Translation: CASSLGQGWDTQYF.

CDR3 protein: CASSPPGLAGGNEQFF. CDR3 coding DNA: TGTGCCAGCTCACCCCCGGGACTAGCGGGAGGCAATGAGCAGTTCTTC. This rearrangement joins TRBV18 to TRBJ2-1; 15 bases are a match to TRBD2. The trim removed 3 bases at V and 6 bases at J, leaving 3 bases unmatched. The germline V gene encodes CDR1 KGHSH and CDR2 LQKENI. The CDR3 contains 16 residues.

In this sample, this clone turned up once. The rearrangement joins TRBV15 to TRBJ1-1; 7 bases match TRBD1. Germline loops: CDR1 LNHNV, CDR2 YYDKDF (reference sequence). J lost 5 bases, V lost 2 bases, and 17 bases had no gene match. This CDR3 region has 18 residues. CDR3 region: CATSRQWGRGLLGTEAFF. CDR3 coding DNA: TGTGCCACCAGCAGACAATGGGGCAGGGGGTTATTGGGGACTGAAGCTTTCTTT.

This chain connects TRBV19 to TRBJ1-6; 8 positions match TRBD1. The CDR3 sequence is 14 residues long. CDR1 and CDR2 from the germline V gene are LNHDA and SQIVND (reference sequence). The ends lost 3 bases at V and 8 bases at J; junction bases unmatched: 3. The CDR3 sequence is CASSIRGQDSPLHF. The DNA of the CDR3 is TGTGCCAGTAGTATCAGGGGGCAAGATTCACCCCTCCACTTT.

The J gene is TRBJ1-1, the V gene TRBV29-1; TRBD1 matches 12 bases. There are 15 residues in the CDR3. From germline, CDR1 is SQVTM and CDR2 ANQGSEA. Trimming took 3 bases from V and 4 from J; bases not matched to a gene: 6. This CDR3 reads CSVDGTGGRGTEAFF. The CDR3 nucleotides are TGCAGCGTTGACGGGACAGGGGGCAGAGGCACTGAAGCTTTCTTT.

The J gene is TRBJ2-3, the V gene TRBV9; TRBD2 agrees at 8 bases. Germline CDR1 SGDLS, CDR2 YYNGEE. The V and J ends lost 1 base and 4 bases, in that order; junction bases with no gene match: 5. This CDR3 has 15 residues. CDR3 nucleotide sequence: TGTGCCAGCAGCGTAACGGGAGGGCCCCCAGATACGCAGTATTTT. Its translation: CASSVTGGPPDTQYF.

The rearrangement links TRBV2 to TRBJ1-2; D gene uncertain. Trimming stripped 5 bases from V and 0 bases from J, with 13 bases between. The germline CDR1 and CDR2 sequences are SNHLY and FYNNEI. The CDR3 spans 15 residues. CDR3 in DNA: TGTGCCAGCAGTAGCAAGCCAAATGCTAACTATGGCTACACCTTC. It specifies CASSSKPNANYGYTF. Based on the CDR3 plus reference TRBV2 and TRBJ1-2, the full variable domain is EPEVTQTPSHQVTQMGQEVILRCVPISNHLYFYWYRQILGQKVEFLVSFYNNEISEKSEIFDDQFSVERPDGSNFTLKIRSTKLEDSAMYFCASSSKPNANYGYTFGSGTRLTVV.

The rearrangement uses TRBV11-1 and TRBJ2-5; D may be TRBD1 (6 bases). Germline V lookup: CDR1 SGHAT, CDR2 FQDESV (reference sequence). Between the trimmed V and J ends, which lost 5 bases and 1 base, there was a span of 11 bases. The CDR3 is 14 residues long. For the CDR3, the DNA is TGTGCCAGCAGCCTTGACAGGTTCCAAGAGACCCAGTACTTC. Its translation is CASSLDRFQETQYF.

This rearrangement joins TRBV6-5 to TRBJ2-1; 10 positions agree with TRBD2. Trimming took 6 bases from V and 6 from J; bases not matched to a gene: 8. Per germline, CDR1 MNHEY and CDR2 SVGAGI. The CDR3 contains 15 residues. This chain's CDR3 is CASRTRTSGPNEQFF. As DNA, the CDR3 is TGTGCCAGCAGGACCAGGACTAGCGGCCCCAATGAGCAGTTCTTC.

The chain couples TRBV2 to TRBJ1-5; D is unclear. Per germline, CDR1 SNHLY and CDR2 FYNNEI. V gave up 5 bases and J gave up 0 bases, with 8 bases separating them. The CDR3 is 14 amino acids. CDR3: CASSFLNSNQPQHF. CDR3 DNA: TGTGCCAGCAGTTTCCTAAATAGCAATCAGCCCCAGCATTTT.

The CDR3 region is CASSTWTESTGELFF. CDR3 bases: TGTGCCAGCAGCACCTGGACAGAATCCACCGGGGAGCTGTTTTTT. The V gene is TRBV21-1, the J gene TRBJ2-2; the table's D gene call, TRBD1, was not cross checked with the DNA. TRBV21-1 represents a pseudogene. The CDR3 runs to 15 residues.

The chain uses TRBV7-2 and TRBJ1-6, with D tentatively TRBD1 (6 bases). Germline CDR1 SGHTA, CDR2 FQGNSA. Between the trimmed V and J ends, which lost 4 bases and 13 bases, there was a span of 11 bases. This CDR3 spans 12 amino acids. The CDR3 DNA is TGTGCCAGCAGCTCCTCAGGGGCTCCCCTCCACTTT. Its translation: CASSSSGAPLHF. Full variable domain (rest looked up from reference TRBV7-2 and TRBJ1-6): GAGVSQSPSNKVTEKGKDVELRCDPISGHTALYWYRQSLGQGLEFLIYFQGNSAPDKSGLPSDRFSAERTGGSVSTLTIQRTQQEDSAVYLCASSSSGAPLHFGNGTRLTVT.

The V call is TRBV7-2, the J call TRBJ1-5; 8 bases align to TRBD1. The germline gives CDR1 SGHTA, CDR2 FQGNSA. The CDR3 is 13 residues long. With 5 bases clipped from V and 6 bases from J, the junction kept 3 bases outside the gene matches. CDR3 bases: TGTGCCAGCAGCAACAGGGGGGGTCAGCCCCAGCATTTT. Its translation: CASSNRGGQPQHF.